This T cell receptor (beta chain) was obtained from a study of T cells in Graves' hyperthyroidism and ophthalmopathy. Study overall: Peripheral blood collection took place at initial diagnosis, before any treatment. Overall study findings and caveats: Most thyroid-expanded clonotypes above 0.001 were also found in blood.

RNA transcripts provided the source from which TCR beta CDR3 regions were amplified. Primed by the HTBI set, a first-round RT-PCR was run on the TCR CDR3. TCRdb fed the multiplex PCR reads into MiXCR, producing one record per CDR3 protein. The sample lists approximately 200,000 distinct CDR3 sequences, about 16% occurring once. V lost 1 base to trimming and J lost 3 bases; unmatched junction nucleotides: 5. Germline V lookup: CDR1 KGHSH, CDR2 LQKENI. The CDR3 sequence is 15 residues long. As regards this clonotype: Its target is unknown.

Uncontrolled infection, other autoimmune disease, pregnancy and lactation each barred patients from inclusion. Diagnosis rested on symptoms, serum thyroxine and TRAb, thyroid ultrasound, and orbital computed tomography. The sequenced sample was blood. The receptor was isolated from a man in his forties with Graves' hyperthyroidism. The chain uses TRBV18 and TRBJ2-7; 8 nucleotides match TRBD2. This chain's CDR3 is CASSPQTGTSYEQYF. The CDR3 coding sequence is TGTGCCAGCTCACCACAGACCGGGACTAGCTACGAGCAGTACTTC.